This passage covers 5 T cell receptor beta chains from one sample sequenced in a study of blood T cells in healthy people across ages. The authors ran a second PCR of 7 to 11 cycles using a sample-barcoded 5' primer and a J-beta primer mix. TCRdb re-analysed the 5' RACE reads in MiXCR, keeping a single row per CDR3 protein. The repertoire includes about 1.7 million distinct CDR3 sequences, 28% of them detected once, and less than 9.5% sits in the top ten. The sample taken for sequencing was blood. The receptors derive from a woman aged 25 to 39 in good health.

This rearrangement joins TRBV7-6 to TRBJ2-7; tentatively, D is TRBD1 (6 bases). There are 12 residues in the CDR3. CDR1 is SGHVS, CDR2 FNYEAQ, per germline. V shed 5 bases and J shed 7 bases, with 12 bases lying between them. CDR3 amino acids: CASSQYRVEQYF. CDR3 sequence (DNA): TGTGCCAGCAGCCAGTACAGGGTTGAGCAGTACTTC.

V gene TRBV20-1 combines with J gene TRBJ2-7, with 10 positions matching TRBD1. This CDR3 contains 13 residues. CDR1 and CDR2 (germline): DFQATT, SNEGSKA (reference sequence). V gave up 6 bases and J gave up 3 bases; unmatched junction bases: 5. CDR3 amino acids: CSARTGGDYEQYF. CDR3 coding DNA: TGCAGTGCACGGACAGGGGGAGACTACGAGCAGTACTTC.

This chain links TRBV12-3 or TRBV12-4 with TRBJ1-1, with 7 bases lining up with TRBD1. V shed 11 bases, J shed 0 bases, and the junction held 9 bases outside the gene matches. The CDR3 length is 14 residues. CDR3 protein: CARAQGPMNTEAFF. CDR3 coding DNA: TGTGCCCGCGCACAGGGGCCCATGAACACTGAAGCTTTCTTT.

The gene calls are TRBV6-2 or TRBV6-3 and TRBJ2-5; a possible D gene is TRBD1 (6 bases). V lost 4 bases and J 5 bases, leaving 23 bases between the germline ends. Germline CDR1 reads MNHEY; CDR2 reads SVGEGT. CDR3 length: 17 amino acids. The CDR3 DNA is TGTGCCAGCAGTTCCAGAAGGGGAGAGGGGGACGGGGAGACCCAGTACTTC. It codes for CASSSRRGEGDGETQYF.

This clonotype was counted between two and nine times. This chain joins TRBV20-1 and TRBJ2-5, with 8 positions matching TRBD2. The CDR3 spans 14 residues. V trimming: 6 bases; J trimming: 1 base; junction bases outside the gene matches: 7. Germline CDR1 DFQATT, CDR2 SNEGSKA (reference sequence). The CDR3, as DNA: TGCAGTGCGGGACTAGGGGGGGGCCAAGAGACCCAGTACTTC. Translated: CSAGLGGGQETQYF.